This T cell receptor beta chain derives from a study of CD8+CD57+ T cells in acquired aplastic anemia. As for the study in general: Sorted cells (CD4+ and CD8+) yielded DNA amounts that averaged approximately 3 ug.

This clonotype was seen many times. Its antigen is currently unknown. It was genomic DNA that served as the template for profiling TCR beta VDJ and CDR3. TCRdb called the reads again in MiXCR, with one record for every CDR3 protein. This sample has under 150,000 distinct CDR3 sequences, with about 40% found just once. Patients picked for sequencing had shown CD8+CD57+ cell expansion detected by flow cytometry. Study findings and constraints: Almost 30 shared CD8+ CDR3s appeared highly expressed within patients' immunodominant clones.

Germline V gene sequence: CDR1 SQVTM, CDR2 ANQGSEA. V was pared by 2 bases and J by 7 bases, with 2 bases between. The CDR3 loop spans 9 amino acids. The source of this sequence is a human donor with aplastic anemia. J is TRBJ1-2 and V is TRBV29-1; D unclear. The sample comprised sorted CD4+, CD8+, or CD8+CD57+ T cells (not recorded which) from PBMCs. CDR3 sequence: CSVETGYTF. CDR3 in DNA: TGCAGCGTTGAAACTGGCTACACCTTC. Variable domain in full (rest from reference TRBV29-1 and TRBJ1-2): SAVISQKPSRDICQRGTSLTIQCQVDSQVTMMFWYRQQPGQSLTLIATANQGSEATYESGFVIDKFPISRPNLTFSTLTVSNMSPEDSSIYLCSVETGYTFGSGTRLTVV.